The 11 T cell receptor beta chains below were found in one sample sequenced in a study of regulatory T cells in long-lasting Graves disease. As to time point: newly diagnosed GD, antithyroid drugs for less than 3 months. Making the TCR library involved RNA that had been extracted from PBMCs. Sequencing libraries for TCR beta were prepared with iRepertoire HTBI primers and Arm-PCR of CDR3 regions. MiXCR, run by TCRdb on the multiplex PCR reads, gives a single entry per CDR3 protein. The sample shows 440,000 or so distinct CDR3 sequences, 15% of them seen only once. These data were likewise used in another study, on T cells in Graves' hyperthyroidism and ophthalmopathy.

The sequences come from peripheral blood mononuclear cells (PBMCs), collected at new diagnosis, from a patient treated with antithyroid drugs. The source is a woman aged 25 to 39 with Graves disease.

The chain uses TRBV19 and TRBJ1-4; the D is unclear. The CDR3 is 15 amino acids. The V gene lost 8 bases and the J gene lost 0 bases, with 13 bases spanning the gap. Germline-derived CDR1 and CDR2 are LNHDA and SQIVND (reference sequence). The CDR3 sequence: CASGSEAATNEKLFF. CDR3 bases: TGTGCCAGTGGATCCGAGGCCGCAACTAATGAAAAACTGTTTTTT.

This clonotype has ten or more counts. The rearrangement joins TRBV12-3 or TRBV12-4 to TRBJ2-7; D is perhaps TRBD1 (5 bases). V was trimmed by 5 bases and J by 0 bases, leaving 11 bases between them. This CDR3 has 14 residues. The CDR3 nucleotides are TGTGCCAGCAGTCCCCCGGACACCTCCTACGAGCAGTACTTC. Translation: CASSPPDTSYEQYF.

This clonotype has ten or more counts. The chain recombines TRBV2 with TRBJ2-7, with D unresolved. Trimming took off 7 bases at V and 2 bases at J, with 12 bases between the two ends. Looked up from germline, CDR1 is SNHLY and CDR2 is FYNNEI. CDR3 length: 13 amino acids. CDR3 in amino acids: CASNGRYTYEQYF. CDR3 nucleotide sequence: TGTGCCAGCAATGGGCGGTATACCTACGAGCAGTACTTC.

As regards this clonotype: The conserved final phenylalanine or tryptophan is absent from the CDR3, which likely points to a read error. The genes are TRBV13 and TRBJ1-1; D is unclear. Per the germline V gene, CDR1 is PRHDT and CDR2 is FYEKMQ (reference sequence). Trimming pared 5 bases from V and 0 bases from J, leaving 7 bases between. The CDR3 runs to 13 residues. The CDR3 DNA reads TGTGCCAGCAGCACCCAAATGAACACTGAAGCTTTCTCT. The encoded protein is CASSTQMNTEAFS.

This clonotype was counted ten times or more. The chain combines TRBV30 with TRBJ2-3, with 7 bases lining up with TRBD1. The J segment lost 2 bases and the V segment lost 2 bases, leaving 7 bases of the junction unmatched. Per the germline V gene, CDR1 is GTSNPN and CDR2 is SVGIG (reference sequence). The CDR3 extends over 15 amino acids. The CDR3 nucleotides are TGTGCCTGGAGTACAGGGGTAAGCTTCACAGATACGCAGTATTTT. Translation: CAWSTGVSFTDTQYF.

This clonotype was seen only a few times. J is TRBJ2-5 and V is TRBV19; 9 bases map to TRBD2. CDR1 and CDR2 (germline): LNHDA, SQIVND (reference sequence). This CDR3 spans 17 amino acids. Trimming took 1 base from V and 1 from J; bases not matched to a gene: 7. The DNA of the CDR3 is TGTGCCAGTAGTATAGGGGCGACTAGCGGCTTCCAAGAGACCCAGTACTTC. It translates to CASSIGATSGFQETQYF. Together with reference TRBV19 and TRBJ2-5, the CDR3 gives the full variable domain: DGGITQSPKYLFRKEGQNVTLSCEQNLNHDAMYWYRQDPGQGLRLIYYSQIVNDFQKGDIAEGYSVSREKKESFPLTVTSAQKNPTAFYLCASSIGATSGFQETQYFGPGTRLLVL.

Remarks on this clonotype: The junction departs from germline at one end; a sequencing error may be responsible. The V and J genes are TRBV19 and TRBJ2-6; D not resolved. Germline V gene data show CDR1 as LNHDA and CDR2 as SQIVND (reference sequence). This CDR3 region has 16 residues. The CDR3 here is CAISIGQRTGANVLTF. CDR3 in DNA: TGTGCCATTAGTATAGGGCAGAGGACTGGGGCCAACGTCCTGACTTTC.

This clonotype occurred a few times. V usage is TRBV10-2 and J usage is TRBJ1-2, with 7 bases aligning to TRBD1. Germline V lookup: CDR1 WSHSY, CDR2 SAAADI. The CDR3 is made up of 13 amino acids. V dropped 10 bases and J dropped 6; count of bases not matched to a gene: 11. The CDR3 DNA sequence: TGCGCCACCACCTACAGGGGAGGGGATGGCTACACCTTC. Protein: CATTYRGGDGYTF.

In its sample, this clonotype was seen a few times. This may come from a read error, since a much larger clone is one base off. The CDR3 DNA reads TGCAGTGCTAGTCAAGGGACAGATACGCAGTATTTT. Amino acid sequence: CSASQGTDTQYF. The gene calls are TRBV20-1 and TRBJ2-3; D call uncertain. CDR1 is DFQATT and CDR2 is SNEGSKA in the germline V gene (reference sequence). The V end lost 3 bases, the J end lost 3 bases, and 7 bases lay between the germline ends. The CDR3 consists of 12 residues.

This clonotype came up many times. This chain uses TRBV5-1 with TRBJ2-7; 7 positions match TRBD1. The CDR3 is 15 residues long. J gave up 4 bases and V 0 bases, and 7 bases lay outside the gene matches. Germline CDR1 SGHRS, CDR2 YFSETQ. In DNA, the CDR3 is TGCGCCAGCAGCTTGGCCTCAGGGGGTAGGTACGAGCAGTACTTC. This codes for CASSLASGGRYEQYF.

This clonotype was counted many times. V gene TRBV28 combines with J gene TRBJ1-5; unclear D gene. The germline CDR1 and CDR2 sequences are MDHEN and SYDVKM. Deletions cut 4 bases from V and 2 bases from J, with 12 bases between. The length of the CDR3 is 15 residues. The CDR3 is CASSYVGSRNQPQHF. In nucleotides, the CDR3 is TGTGCCAGCAGTTATGTGGGTTCGCGCAATCAGCCCCAGCATTTT. The full variable domain, completed using reference TRBV28 and TRBJ1-5, is DVKVTQSSRYLVKRTGEKVFLECVQDMDHENMFWYRQDPGLGLRLIYFSYDVKMKEKGDIPEGYSVSREKKERFSLILESASTNQTSMYLCASSYVGSRNQPQHFGDGTRLSIL.